This T cell receptor beta chain was sequenced during a study of T-cell memory formation after mild COVID-19. Study-wide findings and caveats: Pre-infection memory carried some responding clones, suggesting that cross-reactive memory joined. Most CD4+ clones that shrank were in CM and EM, while CD8+ ones turned up in EMRA.

This clonotype turned up a few times. The target antigen is unknown. UMIs and sample barcodes were carried by the TCR alpha and TCR beta cDNA libraries that 5'RACE produced using constant-segment primers. TCRdb recomputed calls from the 5' RACE reads with MiXCR, one row per CDR3 protein. The data contain around 410,000 distinct CDR3 sequences, around a quarter of them singletons. V was cut by 8 bases and J by 6 bases, with 19 bases left in between. Germline lookup yields CDR1 SGHVS and CDR2 FNYEAQ. CDR3 length: 15 amino acids. Material for sequencing was PBMCs or a T cell subset sorted from them (not recorded which). The receptor was derived from an adult woman who had mild COVID-19 (a few samples of this study predate the infection). Cell type and time point are not known. V usage is TRBV7-6 and J usage is TRBJ2-2, with TRBD2 as a possible D gene (6 bases). The CDR3 nucleotides are TGTGCCAGCGGCCAGCGGGCCCCTAACCCCGGGGAGCTGTTTTTT. Its protein product is CASGQRAPNPGELFF. Full variable domain (remainder filled in from reference TRBV7-6 and TRBJ2-2): GAGVSQSPRYKVTKRGQDVALRCDPISGHVSLYWYRQALGQGPEFLTYFNYEAQQDKSGLPNDRFSAERPEGSISTLTIQRTEQRDSAMYRCASGQRAPNPGELFFGEGSRLTVL.